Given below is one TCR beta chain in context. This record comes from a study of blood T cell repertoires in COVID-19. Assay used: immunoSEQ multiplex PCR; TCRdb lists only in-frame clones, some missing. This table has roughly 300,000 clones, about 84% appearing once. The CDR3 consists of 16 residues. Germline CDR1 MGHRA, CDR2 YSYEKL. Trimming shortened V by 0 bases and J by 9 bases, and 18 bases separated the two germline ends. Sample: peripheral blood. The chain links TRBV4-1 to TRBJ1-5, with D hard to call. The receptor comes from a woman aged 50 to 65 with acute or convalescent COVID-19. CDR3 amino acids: CASSQEGSQVVGPQHF. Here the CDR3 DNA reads TGCGCCAGCAGCCAAGAAGGCAGTCAGGTTGTTGGGCCCCAGCATTTT.